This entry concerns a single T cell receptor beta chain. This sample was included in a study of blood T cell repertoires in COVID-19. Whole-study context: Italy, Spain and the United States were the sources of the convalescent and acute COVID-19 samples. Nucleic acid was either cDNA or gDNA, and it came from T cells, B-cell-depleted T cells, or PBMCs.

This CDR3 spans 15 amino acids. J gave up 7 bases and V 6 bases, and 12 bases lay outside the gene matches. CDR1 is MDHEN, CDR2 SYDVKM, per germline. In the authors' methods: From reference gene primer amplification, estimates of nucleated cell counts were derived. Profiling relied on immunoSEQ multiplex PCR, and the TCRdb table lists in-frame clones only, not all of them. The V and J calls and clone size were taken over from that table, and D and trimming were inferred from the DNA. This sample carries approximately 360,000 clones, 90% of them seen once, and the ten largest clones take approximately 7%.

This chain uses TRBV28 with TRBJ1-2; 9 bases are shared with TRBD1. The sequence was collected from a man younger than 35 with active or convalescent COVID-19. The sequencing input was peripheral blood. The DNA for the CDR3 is TGTGCCAGCAGGAACCGGGACAGGGTTTTAGGTGGCTACACCTTC. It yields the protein CASRNRDRVLGGYTF.